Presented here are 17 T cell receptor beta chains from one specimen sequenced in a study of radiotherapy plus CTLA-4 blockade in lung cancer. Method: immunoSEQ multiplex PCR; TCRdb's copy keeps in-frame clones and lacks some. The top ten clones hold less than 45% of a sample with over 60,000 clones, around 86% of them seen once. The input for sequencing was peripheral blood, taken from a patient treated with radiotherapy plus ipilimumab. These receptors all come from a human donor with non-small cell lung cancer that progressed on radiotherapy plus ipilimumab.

CDR3 protein: CASGSPRDGYMNTEAFF. CDR3 DNA sequence: TGTGCCAGCGGGTCACCCCGGGACGGCTACATGAACACTGAAGCTTTCTTT. The chain couples TRBV21-1 to TRBJ1-1. TRBV21-1 corresponds to a pseudogene. The CDR3 is 17 residues long.

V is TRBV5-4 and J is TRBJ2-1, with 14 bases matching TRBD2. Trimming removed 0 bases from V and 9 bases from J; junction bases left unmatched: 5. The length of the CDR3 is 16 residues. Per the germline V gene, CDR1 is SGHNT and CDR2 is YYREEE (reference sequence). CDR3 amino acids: CASSLGGLAGVSEQFF. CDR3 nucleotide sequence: TGTGCCAGCAGCTTGGGGGGACTAGCGGGAGTTAGTGAGCAGTTCTTC.

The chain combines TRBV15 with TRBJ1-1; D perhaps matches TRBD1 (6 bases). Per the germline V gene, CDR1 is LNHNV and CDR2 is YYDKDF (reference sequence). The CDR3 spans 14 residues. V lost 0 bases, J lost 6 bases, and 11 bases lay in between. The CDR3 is CATSREGGIAEAFF. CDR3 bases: TGTGCCACCAGCAGAGAAGGGGGTATCGCTGAAGCTTTCTTT.

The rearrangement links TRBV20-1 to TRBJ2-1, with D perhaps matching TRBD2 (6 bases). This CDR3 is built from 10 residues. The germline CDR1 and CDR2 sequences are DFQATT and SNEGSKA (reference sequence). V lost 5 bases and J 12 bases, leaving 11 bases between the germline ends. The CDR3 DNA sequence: TGCAGTGCTTCTAGCGTTTCGCAGTTCTTC. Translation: CSASSVSQFF.

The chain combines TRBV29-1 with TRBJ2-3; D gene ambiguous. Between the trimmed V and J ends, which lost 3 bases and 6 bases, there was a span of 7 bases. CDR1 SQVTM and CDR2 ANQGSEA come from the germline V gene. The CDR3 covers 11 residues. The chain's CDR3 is CSVDPSDTQYF. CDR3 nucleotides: TGCAGCGTTGACCCCTCTGATACGCAGTATTTT.

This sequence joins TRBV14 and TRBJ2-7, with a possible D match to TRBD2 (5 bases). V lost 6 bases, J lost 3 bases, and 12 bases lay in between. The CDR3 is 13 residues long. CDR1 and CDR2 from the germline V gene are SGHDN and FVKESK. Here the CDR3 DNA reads TGTGCCAGCAGTCTAACGGGAATCTACGAGCAGTACTTC. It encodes CASSLTGIYEQYF.

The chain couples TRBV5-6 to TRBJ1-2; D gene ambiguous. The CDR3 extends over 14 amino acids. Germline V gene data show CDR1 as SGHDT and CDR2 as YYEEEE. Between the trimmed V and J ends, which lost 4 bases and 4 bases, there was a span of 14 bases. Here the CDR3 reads CASSPLAHSYGYTF. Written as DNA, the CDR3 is TGTGCCAGCAGCCCTTTGGCCCACTCCTATGGCTACACCTTC.

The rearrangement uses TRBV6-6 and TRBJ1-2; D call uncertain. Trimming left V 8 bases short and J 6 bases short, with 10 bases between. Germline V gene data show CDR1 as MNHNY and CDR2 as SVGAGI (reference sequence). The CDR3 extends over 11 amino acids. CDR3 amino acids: CASSPEHGYTF. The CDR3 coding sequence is TGTGCCAGCTCCCCGGAACATGGCTACACCTTC.

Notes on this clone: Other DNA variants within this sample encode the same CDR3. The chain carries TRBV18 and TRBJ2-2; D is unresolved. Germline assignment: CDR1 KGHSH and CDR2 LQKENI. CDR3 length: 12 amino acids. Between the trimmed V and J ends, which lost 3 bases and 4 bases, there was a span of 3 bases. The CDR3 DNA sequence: TGTGCCAGCTCACCTACCACCGGGGAGCTGTTTTTT. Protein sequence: CASSPTTGELFF.

The CDR3 DNA reads as TGTGCCAGCAGTTACGCAGGTCTAGCGGGAGTTGAGCAGTTCTTC. It specifies CASSYAGLAGVEQFF. The J gene is TRBJ2-1, the V gene TRBV6-5, with TRBD2 identical over 10 bases. CDR1 is MNHEY, CDR2 SVGAGI, per germline. The CDR3 covers 15 residues. J was trimmed by 9 bases and V by 2 bases; bases with no gene match: 7.

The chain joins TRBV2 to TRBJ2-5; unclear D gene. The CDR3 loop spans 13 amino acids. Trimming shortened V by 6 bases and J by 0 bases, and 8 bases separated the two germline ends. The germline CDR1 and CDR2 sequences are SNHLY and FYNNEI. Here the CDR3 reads CASRIGYQETQYF. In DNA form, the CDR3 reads TGTGCCAGCAGAATCGGGTACCAAGAGACCCAGTACTTC.

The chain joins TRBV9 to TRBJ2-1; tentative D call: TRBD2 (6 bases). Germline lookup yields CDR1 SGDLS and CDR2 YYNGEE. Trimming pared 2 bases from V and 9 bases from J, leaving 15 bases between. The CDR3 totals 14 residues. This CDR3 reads CASSVWDSTSEQFF. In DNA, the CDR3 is TGTGCCAGCAGCGTCTGGGACTCTACCTCTGAGCAGTTCTTC.

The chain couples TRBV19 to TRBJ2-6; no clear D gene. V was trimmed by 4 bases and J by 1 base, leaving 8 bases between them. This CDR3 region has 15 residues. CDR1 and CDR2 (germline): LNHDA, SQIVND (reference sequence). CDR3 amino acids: CASSKGKSGANVLTF. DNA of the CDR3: TGTGCCAGTAGTAAGGGAAAGTCTGGGGCCAACGTCCTGACTTTC.

CDR3: CASSPSGSGYTF. The DNA of the CDR3 is TGTGCCAGCTCACCTTCGGGCAGTGGCTACACCTTC. The chain is built from TRBV18 and TRBJ1-2; D remains unclear. Trimming removed 3 bases from V and 7 bases from J, with 9 bases in between. In germline, CDR1 is KGHSH, CDR2 LQKENI. The CDR3 covers 12 residues.

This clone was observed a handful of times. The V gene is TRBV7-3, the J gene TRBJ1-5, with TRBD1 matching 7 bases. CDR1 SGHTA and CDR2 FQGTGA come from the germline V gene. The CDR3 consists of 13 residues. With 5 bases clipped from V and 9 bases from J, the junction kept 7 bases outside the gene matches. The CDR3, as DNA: TGTGCCAGCAGCCCCCAGGGGGTTGGGCCCCAGCATTTT. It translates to CASSPQGVGPQHF.

DNA for the CDR3: TGTGCCAGCAGCTTAGGAGGGGTCCCTAATCAGCCCCAGCATTTT. Translation: CASSLGGVPNQPQHF. The V call is TRBV7-9, the J call TRBJ1-5; D may be TRBD1 (5 bases). V was clipped by 1 base and J by 4 bases, with 11 bases between them. The CDR3 consists of 15 residues. Per germline, CDR1 SEHNR and CDR2 FQNEAQ (reference sequence).

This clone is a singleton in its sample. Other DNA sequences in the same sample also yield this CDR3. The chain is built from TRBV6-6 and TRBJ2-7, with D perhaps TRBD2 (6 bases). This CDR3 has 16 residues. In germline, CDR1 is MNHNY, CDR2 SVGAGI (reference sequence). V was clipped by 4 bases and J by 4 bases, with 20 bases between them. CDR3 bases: TGTGCCAGCAGTTCCACGCGAATGACGGGAGCGTACGAGCAGTACTTC. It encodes CASSSTRMTGAYEQYF.